A single T cell receptor beta chain is shown here with its context. What it recognizes is unknown. The record originates from a study of PD-1 blockade in mismatch repair-deficient tumors. Study context: Enrolled about 2013-2016, patients had progressing, pretreated mismatch repair-deficient cancers of about a dozen types.

The ends were cut back, 2 bases at V and 3 bases at J, with 7 bases in the middle. Germline CDR1 is WSHSY and CDR2 is SAAADI. The CDR3 extends over 13 amino acids. The repertoire was sequenced with immunoSEQ multiplex PCR; TCRdb's copy has only in-frame clones and lacks some. The sample lists around 30,000 clones; 80% were seen once. Every patient had mismatch repair deficiency by PCR or immunohistochemistry. TCRs were sequenced from a few patients responding to pembrolizumab. General study points: Rapid post-treatment expansion, then contraction, generally preceding radiologic response, marked tumor-resident clones.

The V call is TRBV10-2, the J call TRBJ1-2; maybe TRBD1 (6 bases). Sample: PBMCs, taken around 6 weeks after starting pembrolizumab. This TCR was sampled from an adult with mismatch repair-deficient cancer. CDR3 region: CASSERTDYGYTF. CDR3 bases: TGCGCCAGCAGTGAGCGGACAGACTATGGCTACACCTTC.